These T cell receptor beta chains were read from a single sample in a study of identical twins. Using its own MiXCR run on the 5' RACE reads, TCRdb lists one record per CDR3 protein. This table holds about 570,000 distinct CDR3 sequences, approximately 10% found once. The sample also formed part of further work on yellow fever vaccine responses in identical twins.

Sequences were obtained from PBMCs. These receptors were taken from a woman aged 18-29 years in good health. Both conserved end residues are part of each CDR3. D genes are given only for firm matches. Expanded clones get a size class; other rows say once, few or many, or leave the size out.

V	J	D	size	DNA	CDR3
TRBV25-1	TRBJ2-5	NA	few	TGTGCCAGCAGTTCGACGTCCCTCGGGATGCGCTGGGAGACCCAGTACTTC	CASSSTSLGMRWETQYF
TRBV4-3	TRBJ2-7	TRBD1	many	TGCGCCAGCAGCCAAGATGGTTCCGGGACAGGACTTATTCGGTTC	CASSQDGSGTGLIRF
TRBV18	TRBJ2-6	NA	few	TGTGCCAGCTCCCCCGGACCGGGACAAACGTTTGCTGGGGCCAACGTCCTGACTTTC	CASSPGPGQTFAGANVLTF
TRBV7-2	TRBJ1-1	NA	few	TGTGCCAGCAGCTTAGGGGGGTCGGAAGCTTTCTTT	CASSLGGSEAFF
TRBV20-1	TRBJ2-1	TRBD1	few	TGCAGTGCTAGAGATAGGGGGACAGGGTTTATAGATGAGCAGTTCTTC	CSARDRGTGFIDEQFF
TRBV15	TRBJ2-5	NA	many	TGTGCCACCGGTGCGGGACAGAAAAAGAAAGAGACCCAGTACTTC	CATGAGQKKKETQYF
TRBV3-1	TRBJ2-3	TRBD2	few	TGTGCCAGCAGCCAGGCCCGCAGCGGGGGGGAGTCCGATACGCAGTATTTT	CASSQARSGGESDTQYF
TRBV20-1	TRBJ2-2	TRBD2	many	TGCAGTGCTAGAGCCCCCGGGGGGGACACCGGGGAGCTGTTTTTT	CSARAPGGDTGELFF
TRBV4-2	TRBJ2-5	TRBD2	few	TGTGCCAGCAGCCAACGGCTTTTGACTAGCGGGGGGGCTAAAGAGACCCAGTACTTC	CASSQRLLTSGGAKETQYF
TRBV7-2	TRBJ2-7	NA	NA	TGTGCCAGCAGCTTAGCCCCGGGGGACGAGCAGTACTTC	CASSLAPGDEQYF
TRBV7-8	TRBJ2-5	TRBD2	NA	TGTGCCAGCAGCAACCCATCGGGGGGGGTAGCGGAAGAGACCCAGTACTTC	CASSNPSGGVAEETQYF
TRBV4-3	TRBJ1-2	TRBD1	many	TGCGCCAGCAGCCAAGAGCCGACAGGGGCAGGCGGCTACACCTTC	CASSQEPTGAGGYTF
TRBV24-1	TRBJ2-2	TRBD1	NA	TGTGCCACCAGTGACACGGACAGGCCGGCAGGTGGGGAGCTGTTTTTT	CATSDTDRPAGGELFF
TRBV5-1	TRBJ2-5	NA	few	TGCGCCAGCAGCTTGGCAGTGGGGCTGGAGACCCAGTACTTC	CASSLAVGLETQYF
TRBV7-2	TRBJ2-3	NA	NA	TGTGCCAGCAGCTTAGGGGATCTCCGGTACACAGATACGCAGTATTTT	CASSLGDLRYTDTQYF
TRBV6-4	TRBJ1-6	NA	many	TGTGCCAGCAGACCCAGGCGGGACAACTACTCAGGCCAGAGCTCCTATAATTCACCCCTCCACTTT	CASRPRRDNYSGQSSYNSPLHF
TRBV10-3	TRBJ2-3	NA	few	TGTGCCATCAGTGAGGTAGGAGGAAGGGTCACAGATACGCAGTATTTT	CAISEVGGRVTDTQYF
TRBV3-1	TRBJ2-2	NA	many	TGTGCCAGCAGCCCTTCGGGGAGCACCGGGGAGCTGTTTTTT	CASSPSGSTGELFF
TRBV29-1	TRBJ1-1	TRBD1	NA	TGCAGCGTCTGGACAGGGGAGTTGGTCACTGAAGCTTTCTTT	CSVWTGELVTEAFF
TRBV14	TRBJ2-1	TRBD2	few	TGTGCCAGCAGCCAAGAGGGACTAGCGGCCCCCTACAATGAGCAGTTCTTC	CASSQEGLAAPYNEQFF
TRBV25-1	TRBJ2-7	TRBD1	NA	TGTGCCAGCAGTGAAATACGGGGTACAGGGGCGTCCTACGAGCAGTACTTC	CASSEIRGTGASYEQYF
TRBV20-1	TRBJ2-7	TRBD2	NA	TGCAGTGCTAGAGATGGGGGGGGGACCTACGAGCAGTACTTC	CSARDGGGTYEQYF
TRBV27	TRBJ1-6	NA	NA	TGTGCCAGCACGCTTGCTTGGGAGGATAATTCACCCCTCCACTTT	CASTLAWEDNSPLHF
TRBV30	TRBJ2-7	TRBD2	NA	TGTGCCTGGGGCGGGAGGCACGAGCAGTACTTC	CAWGGRHEQYF
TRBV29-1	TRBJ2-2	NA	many	TGCAGCGCACCGCCGGGACACAACATCACCGGGGAGCTGTTTTTT	CSAPPGHNITGELFF
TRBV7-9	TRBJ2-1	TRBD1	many	TGTGCCAGCAGCCCGAGACAGGGGGCTTGGAATGAGCAGTTCTTC	CASSPRQGAWNEQFF
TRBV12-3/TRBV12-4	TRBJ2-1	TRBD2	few	TGTGCCAGCAGTTTACCGACTAGCGGGGAGGATGAGCAGTTCTTC	CASSLPTSGEDEQFF
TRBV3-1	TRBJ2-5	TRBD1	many	TGTGCCAGCAGCCCCCAGGACAGGATCCAAGAGACCCAGTACTTC	CASSPQDRIQETQYF
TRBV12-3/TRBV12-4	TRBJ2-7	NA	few	TGTGCCAGCAGCCTAATAAGGGGAAACGAGCAGTACTTC	CASSLIRGNEQYF
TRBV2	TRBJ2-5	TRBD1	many	TGTGCCAGCAGTGGGACAGGGGGTCGCCAAGAGACCCAGTACTTC	CASSGTGGRQETQYF
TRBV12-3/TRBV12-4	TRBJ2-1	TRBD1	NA	TGTGCCAGCAGGCAAGACCTAAGACAGGGGGCTTCTAATGAGCAGTTCTTC	CASRQDLRQGASNEQFF
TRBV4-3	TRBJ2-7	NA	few	TGCGCCAGCAGCCAAGATGGCCCCCCCATAGGTGGGGTATCCTACGAGCAGTACTTC	CASSQDGPPIGGVSYEQYF
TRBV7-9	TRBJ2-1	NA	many	TGTGCCAGCAGTCGCGAAGCCGGGTTCGAAAATGAGCAGTTCTTC	CASSREAGFENEQFF
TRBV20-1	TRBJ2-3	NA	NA	TGCAGTGCTAGACTGGAGGTTGGAACAGATACGCAGTATTTT	CSARLEVGTDTQYF
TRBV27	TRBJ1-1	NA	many	TGTGCCAGCAGTTGGGATCGGGGTTACACTGAAGCTTTCTTT	CASSWDRGYTEAFF
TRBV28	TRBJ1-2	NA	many	TGTGCCAGCAGTCCCCCTTGGGGGATAAGTGGCTACACCTTC	CASSPPWGISGYTF
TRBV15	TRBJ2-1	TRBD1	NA	TGTGCCACCAGTCAGGACAGGTACAATGAGCAGTTCTTC	CATSQDRYNEQFF
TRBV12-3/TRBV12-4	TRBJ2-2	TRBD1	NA	TGTGCCAGCAGTTTAGAACCAGGGGGCGTCACCGGGGAGCTGTTTTTT	CASSLEPGGVTGELFF
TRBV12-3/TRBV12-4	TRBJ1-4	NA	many	TGTGCCAGCAGTTTATACGGGACTAGTCGTGAAAAACTGTTTTTT	CASSLYGTSREKLFF
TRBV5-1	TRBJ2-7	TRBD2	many	TGCGCCAGCAGCTTGCAGCTGGGGGGGGAGGAGCAGTACTTC	CASSLQLGGEEQYF